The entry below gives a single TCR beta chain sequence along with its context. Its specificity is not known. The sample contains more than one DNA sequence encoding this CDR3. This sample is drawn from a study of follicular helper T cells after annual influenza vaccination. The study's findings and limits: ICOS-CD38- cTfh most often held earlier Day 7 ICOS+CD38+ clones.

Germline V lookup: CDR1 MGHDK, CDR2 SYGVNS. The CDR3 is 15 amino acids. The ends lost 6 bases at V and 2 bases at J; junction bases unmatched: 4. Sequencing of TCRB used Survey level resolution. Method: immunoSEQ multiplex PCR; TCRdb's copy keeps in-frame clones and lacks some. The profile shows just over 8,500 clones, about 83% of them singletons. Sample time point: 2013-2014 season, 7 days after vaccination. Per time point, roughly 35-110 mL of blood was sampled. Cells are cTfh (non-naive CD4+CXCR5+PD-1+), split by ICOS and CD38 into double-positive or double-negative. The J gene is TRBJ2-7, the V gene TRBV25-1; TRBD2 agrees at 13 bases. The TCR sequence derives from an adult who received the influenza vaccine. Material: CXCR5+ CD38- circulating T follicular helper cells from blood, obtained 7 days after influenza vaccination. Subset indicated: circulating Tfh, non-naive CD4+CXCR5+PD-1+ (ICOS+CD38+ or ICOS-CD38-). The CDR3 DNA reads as TGTGCCAGCAGAGCGGGGACTAGCGGGGCCTACGAGCAGTACTTC. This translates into CASRAGTSGAYEQYF.